The source of this TCR beta chain is a study of memory B cells and T cells in multiple sclerosis. Whole-study findings and limits: Compartments had unequal clone-set sizes, affecting shared clonotype counts.

Stimulus-free culture yielded autoproliferating CFSE-dim and non-proliferating CFSE-high T cells, each sequenced separately. Pooled replicate wells came from 50 million to 60 million CFSE-labeled PBMCs cultured 7 days without stimulus. Without exogenous stimuli, about 0.51 uM CFSE-labeled PBMCs were cultured serum-free. To note about this clone: Its antigen is not identified.

Germline V gene data show CDR1 as SGDLS and CDR2 as YYNGEE. This CDR3 comprises 16 residues. With 4 bases clipped from V and 3 bases from J, the junction kept 9 bases outside the gene matches. The protocol was immunoSEQ multiplex PCR, while the TCRdb copy is restricted to in-frame clones and leaves out a portion. The sample lists approximately 32,000 clones; around 86% were seen once. The V call is TRBV9, the J call TRBJ2-3, with 9 positions matching TRBD2. The sequence was obtained from a human donor with multiple sclerosis. Material for sequencing was PBMCs from blood kept in culture. CDR3 loop: CASSSGPGLATDTQYF. Written as DNA, the CDR3 is TGTGCCAGCAGCTCCGGACCGGGACTAGCAACAGATACGCAGTATTTT.